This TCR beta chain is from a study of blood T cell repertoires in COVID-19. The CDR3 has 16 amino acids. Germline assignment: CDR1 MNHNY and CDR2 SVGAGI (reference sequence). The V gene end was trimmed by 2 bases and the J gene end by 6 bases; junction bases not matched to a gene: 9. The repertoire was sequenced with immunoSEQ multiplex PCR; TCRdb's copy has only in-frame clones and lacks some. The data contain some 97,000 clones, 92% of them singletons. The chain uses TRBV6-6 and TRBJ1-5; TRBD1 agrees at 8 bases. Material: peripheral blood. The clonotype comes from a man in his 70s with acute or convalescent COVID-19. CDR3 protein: CASSYTQGAKGQPQHF. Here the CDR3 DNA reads TGTGCCAGCAGTTACACGCAGGGGGCGAAGGGTCAGCCCCAGCATTTT.